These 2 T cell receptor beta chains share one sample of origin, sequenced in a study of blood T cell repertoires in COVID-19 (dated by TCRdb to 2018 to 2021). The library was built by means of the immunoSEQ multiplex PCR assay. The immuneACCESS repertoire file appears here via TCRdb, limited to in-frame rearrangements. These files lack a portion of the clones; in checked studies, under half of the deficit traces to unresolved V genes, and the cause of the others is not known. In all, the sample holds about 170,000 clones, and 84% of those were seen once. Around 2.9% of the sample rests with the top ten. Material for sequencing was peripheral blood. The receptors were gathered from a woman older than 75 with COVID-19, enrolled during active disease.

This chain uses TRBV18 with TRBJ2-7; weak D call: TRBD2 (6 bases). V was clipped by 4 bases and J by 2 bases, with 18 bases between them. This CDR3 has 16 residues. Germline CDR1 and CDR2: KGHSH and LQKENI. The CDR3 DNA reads TGTGCCAGCTCACGGTACAACGGGAGAGGGACCTACGAGCAGTACTTC. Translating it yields CASSRYNGRGTYEQYF.

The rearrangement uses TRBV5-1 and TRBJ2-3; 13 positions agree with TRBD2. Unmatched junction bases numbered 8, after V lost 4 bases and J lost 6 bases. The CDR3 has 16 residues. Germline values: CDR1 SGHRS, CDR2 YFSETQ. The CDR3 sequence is CASSPGLAGVGDTQYF. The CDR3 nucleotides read TGCGCCAGCAGCCCAGGACTAGCGGGAGTGGGGGATACGCAGTATTTT.